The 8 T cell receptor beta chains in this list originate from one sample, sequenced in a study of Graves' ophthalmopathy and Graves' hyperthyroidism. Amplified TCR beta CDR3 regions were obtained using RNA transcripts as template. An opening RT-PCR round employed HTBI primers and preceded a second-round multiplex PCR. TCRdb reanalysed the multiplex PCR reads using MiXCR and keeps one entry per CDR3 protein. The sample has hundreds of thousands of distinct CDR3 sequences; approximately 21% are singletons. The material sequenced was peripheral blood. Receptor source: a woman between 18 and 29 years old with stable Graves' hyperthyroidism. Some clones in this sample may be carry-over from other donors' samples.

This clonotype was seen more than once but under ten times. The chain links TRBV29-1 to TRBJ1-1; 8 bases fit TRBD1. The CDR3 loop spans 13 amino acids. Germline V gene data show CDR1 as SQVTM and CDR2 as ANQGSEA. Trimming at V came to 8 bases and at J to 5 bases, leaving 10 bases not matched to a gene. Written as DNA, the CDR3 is TGCAGCTCCCCAGGACAGGGCATGACTGAAGCTTTCTTT. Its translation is CSSPGQGMTEAFF. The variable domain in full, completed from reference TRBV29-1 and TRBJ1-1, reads SAVISQKPSRDICQRGTSLTIQCQVDSQVTMMFWYRQQPGQSLTLIATANQGSEATYESGFVIDKFPISRPNLTFSTLTVSNMSPEDSSIYLCSSPGQGMTEAFFGQGTRLTVV.

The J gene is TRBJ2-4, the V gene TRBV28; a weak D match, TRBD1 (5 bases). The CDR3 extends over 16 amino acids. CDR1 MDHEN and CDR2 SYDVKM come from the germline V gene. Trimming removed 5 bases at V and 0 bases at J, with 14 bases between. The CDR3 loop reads CASSTTETLAKNIQYF. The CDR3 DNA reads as TGTGCCAGCAGTACGACAGAGACTCTAGCCAAAAACATTCAGTACTTC.

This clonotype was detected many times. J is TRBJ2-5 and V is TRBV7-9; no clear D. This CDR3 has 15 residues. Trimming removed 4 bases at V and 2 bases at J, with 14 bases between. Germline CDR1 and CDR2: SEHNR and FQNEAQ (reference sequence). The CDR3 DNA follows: TGTGCCAGCAGCTCCCGGTTCTCGGGTCAAGAGACCCAGTACTTC. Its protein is CASSSRFSGQETQYF.

This CDR3 is CASSATHKQETQYF. The CDR3 DNA reads as TGTGCCAGCTCGGCGACACATAAACAAGAGACCCAGTACTTC. The chain couples TRBV18 to TRBJ2-5; D gene ambiguous. This CDR3 spans 14 amino acids. The germline gives CDR1 KGHSH, CDR2 LQKENI. The ends were cut back, 6 bases at V and 2 bases at J, with 13 bases in the middle.

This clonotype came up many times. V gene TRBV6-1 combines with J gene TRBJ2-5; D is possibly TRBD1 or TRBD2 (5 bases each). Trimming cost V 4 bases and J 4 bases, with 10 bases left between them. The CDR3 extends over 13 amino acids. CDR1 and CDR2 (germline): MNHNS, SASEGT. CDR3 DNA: TGTGCCAGCAGTGCCGAGGGGATAGAGACCCAGTACTTC. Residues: CASSAEGIETQYF.

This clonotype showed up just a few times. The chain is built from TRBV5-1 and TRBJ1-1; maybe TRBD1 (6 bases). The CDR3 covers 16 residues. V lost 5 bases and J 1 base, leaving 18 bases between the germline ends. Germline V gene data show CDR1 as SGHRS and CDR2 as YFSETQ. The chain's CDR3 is CASRSTSGQTNTEAFF. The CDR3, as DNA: TGCGCCAGCAGGTCAACCTCAGGACAGACGAACACTGAAGCTTTCTTT.

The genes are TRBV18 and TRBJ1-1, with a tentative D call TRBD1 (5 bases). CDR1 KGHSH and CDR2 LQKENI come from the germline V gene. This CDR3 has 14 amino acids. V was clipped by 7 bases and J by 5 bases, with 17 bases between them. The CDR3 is CASFLGLRGTEAFF. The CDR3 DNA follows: TGTGCCAGCTTCTTGGGACTCCGGGGGACTGAAGCTTTCTTT.

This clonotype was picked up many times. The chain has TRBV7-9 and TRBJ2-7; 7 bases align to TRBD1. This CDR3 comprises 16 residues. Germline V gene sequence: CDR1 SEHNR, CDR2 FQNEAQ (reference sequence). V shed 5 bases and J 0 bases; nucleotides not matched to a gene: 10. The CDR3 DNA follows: TGTGCCAGCAGCAATACACAGGGGTTTTCCTCCTACGAGCAGTACTTC. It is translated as CASSNTQGFSSYEQYF.